The T cell receptor (beta chain) under discussion was sequenced for a study of identical twins. In this sample, this clonotype turned up a few times. The target antigen is unknown. TCRdb recomputed calls from the 5' RACE reads with MiXCR, one row per CDR3 protein. The sample contains roughly 350,000 distinct CDR3 sequences, approximately 10% of which appear only once. In germline, CDR1 is SQVTM, CDR2 ANQGSEA. The V segment lost 7 bases and the J segment 6 bases; nucleotides outside the gene matches: 13. CDR3 length: 14 residues. Overall study results and limits: It was possible that invariant MAIT and iNKT cells partly confounded the zero-insertion analyses.

The receptor was isolated from a woman in her forties or fifties in good health. Sequencing was carried out using naive T cells sorted from blood. V usage is TRBV29-1 and J usage is TRBJ2-7; TRBD1 matches 9 bases. CDR3 amino acids: CSAGELTGGPEQYF. CDR3 bases: TGCAGCGCTGGGGAGTTAACAGGGGGCCCCGAGCAGTACTTC.